Listed below are T cell receptor beta chains from one sample, sequenced in a study of T cell responses to AZD1222 COVID-19 vaccine. Clones were sequenced by immunoSEQ multiplex PCR, and TCRdb holds only the in-frame ones, with some missing. The sample gives around 160,000 clones, 90% to 95% of which show up once; about 3% is in the top ten. Material: peripheral blood, obtained on day 0 of MenACWY control vaccination. The receptors originated from an adult in good health. CDR3s include the opening cysteine and the closing phenylalanine or tryptophan. D genes are given only for firm matches. Where a row states a size, it is once, few, many or the class of an expanded clone; other rows omit it.

D gene	V gene	clone size	J gene	CDR3 protein	CDR3 DNA
.	TRBV28	.	TRBJ1-2	CASSLSRYGYTF	TGTGCCAGCAGTTTAAGCCGTTATGGCTACACCTTC
.	TRBV27	.	TRBJ1-5	CASSLEGVGQPQHF	TGTGCCAGCAGTTTAGAAGGGGTGGGTCAGCCCCAGCATTTT
TRBD1	TRBV2	.	TRBJ2-3	CASSGQGVTDTQYF	TGTGCCAGCAGTGGGCAGGGGGTGACAGATACGCAGTATTTT
TRBD2	TRBV2	.	TRBJ2-3	CASSLPAGGDTQYF	TGTGCCAGCAGTCTCCCAGCGGGAGGAGATACGCAGTATTTT
.	TRBV4-2	.	TRBJ1-1	CASSRGQQVSEAFF	TGTGCCAGCAGCCGAGGACAGCAGGTCTCTGAAGCTTTCTTT
TRBD1	TRBV6-5	.	TRBJ2-7	CASSRGQAYEQYF	TGTGCCAGCAGTAGGGGACAGGCCTACGAGCAGTACTTC
.	TRBV27	.	TRBJ1-1	CASSLGYEQNLKEAFF	TGTGCCAGCAGTTTAGGTTACGAACAGAACCTGAAGGAAGCTTTCTTT
TRBD1	TRBV5-4	.	TRBJ1-6	CASSGQGDYNSPLHF	TGTGCCAGCAGCGGACAGGGCGATTATAATTCACCCCTCCACTTT
TRBD2	TRBV18	.	TRBJ2-7	CASSPPRAGGLYEQYF	TGTGCCAGCTCACCACCCCGAGCGGGGGGGCTCTACGAGCAGTACTTC
TRBD1	TRBV5-1	.	TRBJ1-2	CASSWTGLEGYTF	TGCGCCAGCAGCTGGACAGGGCTAGAGGGCTACACCTTC
.	TRBV5-1	.	TRBJ2-7	CASSLGQGSTYEQYF	TGCGCCAGCAGCTTAGGGCAGGGGTCAACCTACGAGCAGTACTTC
.	TRBV5-1	.	TRBJ2-1	CASSFRNYNEQFF	TGCGCCAGCAGCTTCAGGAACTACAATGAGCAGTTCTTC
.	TRBV5-6	.	TRBJ1-3	CASSLDLSGNTIYF	TGTGCCAGCAGCTTGGATCTCTCTGGAAACACCATATATTTT
.	TRBV20-1	.	TRBJ2-7	CSASDSPPQYF	TGCAGTGCTTCCGACTCCCCGCCGCAGTACTTC
.	TRBV6-1	.	TRBJ2-2	CASSDFWGSDTGELFF	TGTGCCAGCAGTGATTTTTGGGGGTCTGACACCGGGGAGCTGTTTTTT
.	TRBV5-1	once	TRBJ2-5	CASSRDWDHRETQYF	TGCGCCAGCAGCCGGGACTGGGACCACCGGGAGACCCAGTACTTC
TRBD2	TRBV5-5	once	TRBJ2-1	CASSLGLAGEQFF	TGTGCCAGCAGCTTGGGGCTAGCGGGCGAGCAGTTCTTC
.	TRBV18	.	TRBJ2-3	CASSLLQEGLDTQYF	TGTGCCAGCTCACTACTACAGGAGGGGTTAGATACGCAGTATTTT
TRBD1	TRBV2	.	TRBJ1-1	CASKWDRGQEAFF	TGTGCCAGCAAATGGGACAGGGGGCAAGAAGCTTTCTTT
.	TRBV27	.	TRBJ1-5	CASSLDSNQPQHF	TGTGCCAGCAGTCTGGACAGCAATCAGCCCCAGCATTTT
.	TRBV4-1	.	TRBJ1-5	CASSQDAAGEQPQHF	TGCGCCAGCAGCCAAGATGCGGCAGGGGAGCAGCCCCAGCATTTT
.	TRBV19	.	TRBJ2-1	CASSMAGYNEQFF	TGTGCCAGTAGTATGGCCGGCTACAATGAGCAGTTCTTC
TRBD1	TRBV27	.	TRBJ2-7	CASSFGTGREQYF	TGTGCCAGCAGTTTCGGGACAGGTAGGGAGCAGTACTTC
.	TRBV5-1	.	TRBJ1-2	CASSLAYTGGAGGYTF	TGCGCCAGCAGCTTGGCCTACACAGGCGGCGCCGGTGGCTACACCTTC
TRBD1	TRBV28	.	TRBJ1-1	CASRRDREGTEAFF	TGTGCCAGCAGGCGGGACAGGGAGGGAACTGAAGCTTTCTTT
.	TRBV30	once	TRBJ2-7	CAWSGVGVYEQYF	TGTGCCTGGAGTGGTGTAGGGGTATACGAGCAGTACTTC
TRBD1	TRBV10-2	.	TRBJ1-5	CASSSTDRGGNQPQHF	TGCGCCAGCAGTTCTACGGACAGGGGCGGCAATCAGCCCCAGCATTTT
.	TRBV19	.	TRBJ2-7	CASSMVVGTYEQYF	TGTGCCAGTAGTATGGTTGTCGGAACCTACGAGCAGTACTTC
TRBD1	TRBV15	.	TRBJ1-5	CATSRERTGYNNQPQHF	TGTGCCACCAGCAGAGAACGGACAGGGTATAACAATCAGCCCCAGCATTTT
.	TRBV7-3	.	TRBJ1-1	CASSYNGGSEAFF	TGTGCCAGCAGCTATAATGGGGGCAGTGAAGCTTTCTTT
.	TRBV18	.	TRBJ1-4	CASSPGATNEKLFF	TGTGCCAGCTCACCAGGGGCAACTAATGAAAAACTGTTTTTT
TRBD2	TRBV19	.	TRBJ2-7	CASSIVRTSGTYEQYF	TGTGCCAGTAGTATAGTGAGGACTAGCGGGACGTACGAGCAGTACTTC
.	TRBV7-9	.	TRBJ1-1	CASSLRGNTEAFF	TGTGCCAGCAGCCTGAGGGGGAACACTGAAGCTTTCTTT
.	TRBV3-1/TRBV3-2	.	TRBJ1-1	CASSHDTGVWEAFF	TGTGCCAGCAGCCACGATACGGGCGTATGGGAAGCTTTCTTT
TRBD1	TRBV5-1	.	TRBJ1-5	CASSLDGQGVGQPQHF	TGCGCCAGCAGCTTGGACGGACAGGGTGTGGGTCAGCCCCAGCATTTT
.	TRBV11-2	.	TRBJ1-1	CASSLARGPGTEAFF	TGTGCCAGCAGCTTAGCGCGAGGGCCGGGCACTGAAGCTTTCTTT
.	TRBV5-6	.	TRBJ1-1	CASSFGGRTEAFF	TGTGCCAGCAGCTTTGGTGGACGAACTGAAGCTTTCTTT
.	TRBV6-5	.	TRBJ1-1	CASIAVSYEAFF	TGTGCCAGCATTGCAGTTTCCTACGAAGCTTTCTTT